A selection of T cell receptor beta chains follows, all from one sample in a study of beta chain features in type 1 diabetes. Assay used: immunoSEQ multiplex PCR; TCRdb lists only in-frame clones, some missing. The sample lists some 370,000 clones, 9.6% occurring once. Input material: central memory CD4+ T cells from blood. Receptor source: a man aged 25 to 40 with type 1 diabetes. CDR3s include the opening cysteine and the closing phenylalanine or tryptophan. The D gene is left open where the match is weak. Only some rows state a clone size, as once, few, many or a class for expanded clones.

v_call: TRBV7-2; j_call: TRBJ2-7; clone_size: .; d_call: .; cdr3_aa: CASSGGLAFYEQYF; cdr3_nt: TGTGCCAGCAGTGGCGGCCTAGCTTTCTACGAGCAGTACTTC
v_call: TRBV6-1; j_call: TRBJ2-7; clone_size: .; d_call: .; cdr3_aa: CASSPRDEQYF; cdr3_nt: TGTGCCAGCAGCCCCAGGGACGAGCAGTACTTC
v_call: TRBV7-2; j_call: TRBJ2-1; clone_size: few; d_call: TRBD2; cdr3_aa: CASSLVLLSGPNEQFF; cdr3_nt: TGTGCCAGCAGCTTAGTTCTCCTTAGCGGGCCCAATGAGCAGTTCTTC
v_call: TRBV7-2; j_call: TRBJ2-7; clone_size: many; d_call: .; cdr3_aa: CASSLGEGYEQYF; cdr3_nt: TGTGCCAGCAGCTTAGGCGAAGGCTACGAGCAGTACTTC
v_call: TRBV7-2; j_call: TRBJ1-2; clone_size: .; d_call: TRBD1; cdr3_aa: CASSLPRTGGGYTF; cdr3_nt: TGTGCCAGCAGCTTACCCCGGACAGGGGGCGGCTACACCTTC
v_call: TRBV5-6; j_call: TRBJ2-7; clone_size: once; d_call: TRBD2; cdr3_aa: CASRRFSGDEQYF; cdr3_nt: TGTGCCAGCCGGCGGTTCAGCGGGGACGAGCAGTACTTC
v_call: TRBV6-5; j_call: TRBJ2-7; clone_size: .; d_call: .; cdr3_aa: CASSEEAVYEQYF; cdr3_nt: TGTGCCAGCAGTGAAGAGGCAGTCTACGAGCAGTACTTC
v_call: TRBV2; j_call: TRBJ2-2; clone_size: .; d_call: .; cdr3_aa: CASSKDGDGELFF; cdr3_nt: TGTGCCAGCAGCAAGGATGGGGACGGGGAGCTGTTTTTT
v_call: TRBV5-4; j_call: TRBJ2-1; clone_size: many; d_call: .; cdr3_aa: CASSLGQPYNEQFF; cdr3_nt: TGTGCCAGCAGCTTGGGACAGCCCTACAATGAGCAGTTCTTC
v_call: TRBV11-1; j_call: TRBJ2-7; clone_size: .; d_call: .; cdr3_aa: CASSLLPGTYEQYF; cdr3_nt: TGTGCCAGCAGCTTATTGCCGGGGACCTACGAGCAGTACTTC
v_call: TRBV11-2; j_call: TRBJ2-1; clone_size: many; d_call: .; cdr3_aa: CASSLEGSAYSYNEQFF; cdr3_nt: TGTGCCAGCAGCTTAGAGGGGAGCGCCTATTCCTACAATGAGCAGTTCTTC
v_call: TRBV7-9; j_call: TRBJ2-1; clone_size: .; d_call: TRBD2; cdr3_aa: CASTSRAGASYNEQFF; cdr3_nt: TGTGCCAGCACCTCCCGGGCGGGAGCCTCCTACAATGAGCAGTTCTTC
v_call: TRBV13; j_call: TRBJ2-1; clone_size: few; d_call: TRBD2; cdr3_aa: CASSLVRGTSGNEQFF; cdr3_nt: TGTGCCAGCAGCTTAGTCAGGGGTACTAGCGGGAATGAGCAGTTCTTC
v_call: TRBV18; j_call: TRBJ1-2; clone_size: .; d_call: TRBD1; cdr3_aa: CASSPGQGESWGYTF; cdr3_nt: TGTGCCAGCTCACCCGGACAGGGCGAGTCTTGGGGCTACACCTTC
v_call: TRBV11-2; j_call: TRBJ1-4; clone_size: few; d_call: TRBD1; cdr3_aa: CASSPGTGARNEKLFF; cdr3_nt: TGTGCCAGCAGCCCCGGGACAGGGGCCCGTAATGAAAAACTGTTTTTT
v_call: TRBV7-8; j_call: TRBJ2-6; clone_size: .; d_call: .; cdr3_aa: CASGRRTSPGANVLTF; cdr3_nt: TGTGCCAGCGGCCGACGGACGAGCCCTGGGGCCAACGTCCTGACTTTC
v_call: TRBV7-8; j_call: TRBJ1-5; clone_size: .; d_call: .; cdr3_aa: CASSSYRFPGSNQPQHF; cdr3_nt: TGTGCCAGCAGCTCCTACCGTTTCCCGGGGAGCAATCAGCCCCAGCATTTT
v_call: TRBV6-5; j_call: TRBJ2-5; clone_size: .; d_call: .; cdr3_aa: CASRPYREETQYF; cdr3_nt: TGTGCCAGCAGACCATACAGGGAAGAGACCCAGTACTTC
v_call: TRBV18; j_call: TRBJ1-3; clone_size: .; d_call: .; cdr3_aa: CASSPPSAPGNTIYF; cdr3_nt: TGTGCCAGCTCACCACCGTCCGCCCCTGGAAACACCATATATTTT
v_call: TRBV5-1; j_call: TRBJ2-5; clone_size: .; d_call: .; cdr3_aa: CASRSTGHDQETQYF; cdr3_nt: TGCGCCAGCAGATCTACCGGACACGACCAAGAGACCCAGTACTTC
v_call: TRBV6-6; j_call: TRBJ2-3; clone_size: .; d_call: .; cdr3_aa: CASSYARVQDTQYF; cdr3_nt: TGTGCCAGCAGTTATGCCCGGGTGCAAGATACGCAGTATTTT
v_call: TRBV7-9; j_call: TRBJ2-1; clone_size: .; d_call: .; cdr3_aa: CASSLEVARSYNEQFF; cdr3_nt: TGTGCCAGCAGCTTAGAGGTAGCCCGCTCCTACAATGAGCAGTTCTTC
v_call: TRBV2; j_call: TRBJ2-7; clone_size: .; d_call: TRBD2; cdr3_aa: CASSEVFMRLAGVEQYF; cdr3_nt: TGTGCCAGCAGTGAAGTATTCATGAGACTAGCGGGAGTCGAGCAGTACTTC
v_call: TRBV19; j_call: TRBJ1-4; clone_size: few; d_call: .; cdr3_aa: CASSPLQRNEKLFF; cdr3_nt: TGTGCCAGTAGTCCTCTTCAGAGAAATGAAAAACTGTTTTTT
v_call: TRBV9; j_call: TRBJ2-7; clone_size: .; d_call: TRBD2; cdr3_aa: CASSAPGTSGIYEQYF; cdr3_nt: TGTGCCAGCAGCGCGCCCGGGACTAGCGGGATCTACGAGCAGTACTTC
v_call: TRBV28; j_call: TRBJ1-5; clone_size: .; d_call: .; cdr3_aa: CASSYSGKGQPQHF; cdr3_nt: TGTGCCAGCAGTTATTCGGGAAAGGGTCAGCCCCAGCATTTT
v_call: TRBV6-1; j_call: TRBJ1-2; clone_size: few; d_call: TRBD1; cdr3_aa: CASSEARRGQGRSYTF; cdr3_nt: TGTGCCAGCAGTGAAGCGCGAAGGGGACAGGGTAGGAGCTACACCTTC
v_call: TRBV6-4; j_call: TRBJ1-5; clone_size: few; d_call: .; cdr3_aa: CASSDSDQPQHF; cdr3_nt: TGTGCCAGCAGTGACTCGGATCAGCCCCAGCATTTT
v_call: TRBV7-9; j_call: TRBJ2-3; clone_size: few; d_call: .; cdr3_aa: CASSLAGIETQYF; cdr3_nt: TGTGCCAGCAGCTTGGCCGGGATCGAAACGCAGTATTTT
v_call: TRBV27; j_call: TRBJ1-4; clone_size: many; d_call: .; cdr3_aa: CASRLNREANEKLFF; cdr3_nt: TGTGCCAGCAGGCTAAACAGGGAGGCTAATGAAAAACTGTTTTTT
v_call: TRBV18; j_call: TRBJ1-1; clone_size: few; d_call: .; cdr3_aa: CASGREDTEAFF; cdr3_nt: TGTGCCAGCGGGCGCGAGGACACTGAAGCTTTCTTT
v_call: TRBV10-3; j_call: TRBJ2-3; clone_size: few; d_call: TRBD1; cdr3_aa: CAIKEPDSGGRTDTQYF; cdr3_nt: TGTGCCATCAAAGAACCCGATTCAGGGGGTCGCACAGATACGCAGTATTTT
v_call: TRBV6-5; j_call: TRBJ2-7; clone_size: .; d_call: TRBD1; cdr3_aa: CASSYQTGSSYEQYF; cdr3_nt: TGTGCCAGCAGTTACCAGACAGGGTCTTCCTACGAGCAGTACTTC
v_call: TRBV27; j_call: TRBJ1-1; clone_size: .; d_call: TRBD1; cdr3_aa: CASSEQGANTEAFF; cdr3_nt: TGTGCCAGCAGCGAACAGGGGGCGAACACTGAAGCTTTCTTT
v_call: TRBV19; j_call: TRBJ2-3; clone_size: .; d_call: TRBD2; cdr3_aa: CASSRRGRSGDTQYF; cdr3_nt: TGTGCCAGTAGTAGGCGCGGGAGGTCCGGAGATACGCAGTATTTT
v_call: TRBV19; j_call: TRBJ1-2; clone_size: medium-sized; d_call: .; cdr3_aa: CASSITGTGQNGYTF; cdr3_nt: TGTGCCAGTAGTATAACGGGAACAGGGCAAAATGGCTACACCTTC
v_call: TRBV5-5; j_call: TRBJ1-1; clone_size: .; d_call: .; cdr3_aa: CASSLGGLNTEAFF; cdr3_nt: TGTGCCAGCAGCTTGGGAGGGCTAAACACTGAAGCTTTCTTT
v_call: TRBV25-1; j_call: TRBJ1-2; clone_size: few; d_call: .; cdr3_aa: CASSESGGYYGYTF; cdr3_nt: TGTGCCAGCAGTGAGTCTGGGGGCTACTATGGCTACACCTTC
v_call: TRBV6-6; j_call: TRBJ1-1; clone_size: .; d_call: .; cdr3_aa: CASGGLDTEAFF; cdr3_nt: TGTGCCAGCGGGGGGTTGGACACTGAAGCTTTCTTT
v_call: TRBV5-1; j_call: TRBJ2-1; clone_size: .; d_call: .; cdr3_aa: CASSLDPDNEQFF; cdr3_nt: TGCGCCAGCAGCTTGGATCCCGACAATGAGCAGTTCTTC
v_call: TRBV5-4; j_call: TRBJ2-2; clone_size: few; d_call: TRBD1; cdr3_aa: CASSGTGVGELFF; cdr3_nt: TGTGCCAGCAGCGGGACAGGGGTAGGGGAGCTGTTTTTT
v_call: TRBV18; j_call: TRBJ2-1; clone_size: many; d_call: .; cdr3_aa: CASSPPGLREEQFF; cdr3_nt: TGTGCCAGCTCACCACCGGGACTTCGCGAGGAGCAGTTCTTC
v_call: TRBV5-1; j_call: TRBJ1-5; clone_size: few; d_call: TRBD1; cdr3_aa: CASRQDRGNQPQHF; cdr3_nt: TGCGCCAGCCGCCAGGACAGGGGGAATCAGCCCCAGCATTTT
v_call: TRBV5-1; j_call: TRBJ2-5; clone_size: .; d_call: .; cdr3_aa: CASSAFNQETQYF; cdr3_nt: TGCGCCAGCAGCGCCTTCAATCAGGAGACCCAGTACTTC
v_call: TRBV18; j_call: TRBJ1-1; clone_size: few; d_call: .; cdr3_aa: CASSPPGGNVGTEAFF; cdr3_nt: TGTGCCAGCTCACCACCCGGGGGCAATGTAGGCACTGAAGCTTTCTTT
v_call: TRBV19; j_call: TRBJ1-1; clone_size: .; d_call: TRBD1; cdr3_aa: CASSRQGGTEAFF; cdr3_nt: TGTGCCAGTTCCCGTCAGGGGGGCACTGAAGCTTTCTTT
v_call: TRBV15; j_call: TRBJ2-1; clone_size: few; d_call: .; cdr3_aa: CATSRVAASSYNEQFF; cdr3_nt: TGTGCCACCAGCAGAGTCGCCGCGAGCTCCTACAATGAGCAGTTCTTC
v_call: TRBV28; j_call: TRBJ2-1; clone_size: .; d_call: TRBD2; cdr3_aa: CASSPTGLAAYNEQFF; cdr3_nt: TGTGCCAGCAGCCCAACGGGACTAGCGGCTTACAATGAGCAGTTCTTC